This T cell receptor beta chain was sequenced for a study of T cell responses to AZD1222 COVID-19 vaccine. Second-dose intervals of approximately 4 or approximately 12 weeks were pooled. The CDR3 length is 19 residues. The trim removed 2 bases at V and 7 bases at J, leaving 20 bases unmatched. Per germline, CDR1 SEHNR and CDR2 FQNEAQ (reference sequence). Method: immunoSEQ multiplex PCR; TCRdb's copy keeps in-frame clones and lacks some. The sample consists of under 150,000 clones, approximately 90% of them appearing once. The chain employs TRBV7-9 and TRBJ2-1; 7 nucleotides line up with TRBD1. Material: peripheral blood, obtained 28 days after the second AZD1222 dose. This receptor was identified in an adult who received the AZD1222 COVID-19 vaccine. The CDR3 region is CASSLSFGQGVRTYNEQFF. CDR3 bases: TGTGCCAGCAGCTTAAGTTTTGGTCAGGGGGTCCGAACATATAATGAGCAGTTCTTC. Full variable domain (remainder filled in from reference TRBV7-9 and TRBJ2-1): DTGVSQNPRHKITKRGQNVTFRCDPISEHNRLYWYRQTLGQGPEFLTYFQNEAQLEKSRLLSDRFSAERPKGSFSTLEIQRTEQGDSAMYLCASSLSFGQGVRTYNEQFFGPGTRLTVL.